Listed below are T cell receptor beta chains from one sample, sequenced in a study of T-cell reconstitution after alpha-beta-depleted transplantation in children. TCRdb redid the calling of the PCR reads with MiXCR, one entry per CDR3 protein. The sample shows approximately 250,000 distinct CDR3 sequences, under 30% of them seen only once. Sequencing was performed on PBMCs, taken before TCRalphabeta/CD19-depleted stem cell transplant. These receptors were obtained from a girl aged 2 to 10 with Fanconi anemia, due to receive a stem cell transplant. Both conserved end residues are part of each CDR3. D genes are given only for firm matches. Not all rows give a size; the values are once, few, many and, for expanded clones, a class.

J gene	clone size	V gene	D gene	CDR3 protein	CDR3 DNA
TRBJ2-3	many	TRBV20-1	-	CSAEDSHLWGLETDTQYF	TGCAGTGCTGAGGACTCCCACCTTTGGGGGCTGGAGACAGATACGCAGTATTTT
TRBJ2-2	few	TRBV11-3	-	CASSTTSTGELFF	TGTGCCAGCAGTACTACCAGTACCGGGGAGCTGTTTTTT
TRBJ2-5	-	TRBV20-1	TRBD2	CSARGARAGETQYF	TGCAGTGCTAGAGGGGCCAGAGCGGGGGAGACCCAGTACTTC
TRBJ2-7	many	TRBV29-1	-	CSFEGNYEQYF	TGCAGCTTTGAAGGGAACTACGAGCAGTACTTC
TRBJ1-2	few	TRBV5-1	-	CASSLDGRSNYGYTF	TGCGCCAGCAGCTTGGATGGCAGGTCTAACTATGGCTACACCTTC
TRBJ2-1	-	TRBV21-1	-	CASSRDSMKEQFF	TGTGCCAGCAGCCGGGACTCAATGAAGGAGCAGTTCTTC
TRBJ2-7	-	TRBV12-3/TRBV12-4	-	CASSLIIPVYEQYF	TGTGCCAGCAGTTTAATTATACCCGTCTACGAGCAGTACTTC
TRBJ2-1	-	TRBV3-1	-	CASSQDPGLGEQFF	TGTGCCAGCAGCCAAGATCCGGGGCTTGGTGAGCAGTTCTTC
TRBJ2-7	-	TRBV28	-	CASTNAAGARDDHEQYF	TGTGCCAGCACTAACGCTGCGGGGGCACGGGATGATCACGAGCAGTACTTC
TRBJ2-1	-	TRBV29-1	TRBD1	CSVEEGTGGNEQFF	TGCAGCGTTGAAGAAGGGACAGGGGGCAATGAGCAGTTCTTC
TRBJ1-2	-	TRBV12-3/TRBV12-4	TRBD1	CASTTFPTGGDGYTF	TGTGCCAGCACCACCTTCCCGACAGGGGGCGATGGCTACACCTTC
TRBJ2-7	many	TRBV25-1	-	CASSVSYEQYF	TGTGCCAGCAGTGTGTCGTACGAGCAGTACTTC
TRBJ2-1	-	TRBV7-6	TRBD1	CASSPYETGSWNEQFF	TGTGCCAGCAGCCCCTATGAGACAGGGTCGTGGAATGAGCAGTTCTTC
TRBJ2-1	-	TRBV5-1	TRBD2	CASSLGPSGSYGYNEQFF	TGCGCCAGCAGCTTGGGGCCTAGCGGGAGTTACGGCTACAATGAGCAGTTCTTC
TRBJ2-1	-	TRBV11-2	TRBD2	CASSFYRTSGRRNEQFF	TGTGCCAGCAGCTTTTACAGGACTAGCGGGAGACGGAATGAGCAGTTCTTC
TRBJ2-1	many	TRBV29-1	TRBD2	CSKREGNNEQFF	TGCAGCAAGCGGGAGGGAAACAATGAGCAGTTCTTC
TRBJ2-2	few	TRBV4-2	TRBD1	CASSLGQGESGELFF	TGTGCCAGCAGCCTCGGACAGGGGGAGTCCGGGGAGCTGTTTTTT
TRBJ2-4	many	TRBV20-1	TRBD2	CSATRAGESYF	TGCAGTGCTACCCGAGCGGGAGAATCGTACTTC
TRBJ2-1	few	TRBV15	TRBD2	CATSRGSGRAWRQFF	TGTGCCACCAGCAGAGGTAGCGGGAGAGCCTGGAGGCAGTTCTTC
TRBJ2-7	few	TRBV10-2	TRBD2	CASSIPGLPTYEQYF	TGCGCCAGCAGTATACCGGGACTACCAACCTACGAGCAGTACTTC
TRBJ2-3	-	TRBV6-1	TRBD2	CASSRGLAFTDTQYF	TGTGCCAGCAGCAGGGGACTAGCATTTACAGATACGCAGTATTTT
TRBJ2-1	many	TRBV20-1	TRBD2	CSASGQTSGMHNEQFF	TGCAGTGCTAGCGGCCAGACTAGCGGCATGCACAATGAGCAGTTCTTC
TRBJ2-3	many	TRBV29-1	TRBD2	CSVLIVVAGGGTDTQYF	TGCAGCGTTCTCATCGTTGTAGCGGGGGGGGGCACAGATACGCAGTATTTT
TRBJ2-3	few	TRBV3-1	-	CASSQWIGGSSTDTQYF	TGTGCCAGCAGCCAATGGATTGGGGGCTCTAGCACAGATACGCAGTATTTT
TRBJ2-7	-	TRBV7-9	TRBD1	CASSFTQGAYEQYF	TGTGCCAGCAGCTTCACACAGGGGGCGTACGAGCAGTACTTC
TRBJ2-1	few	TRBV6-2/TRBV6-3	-	CASSYGGTYNEQFF	TGTGCCAGCAGTTACGGGGGGACCTACAATGAGCAGTTCTTC
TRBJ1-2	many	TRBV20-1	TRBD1	CSARDRDRGHYGYTF	TGCAGTGCTAGAGACCGGGACAGGGGGCATTATGGCTACACCTTC
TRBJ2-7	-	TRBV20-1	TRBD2	CSASRITGLVHEQYF	TGCAGTGCTAGCCGAATTACGGGACTAGTCCACGAGCAGTACTTC
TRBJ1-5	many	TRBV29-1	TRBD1	CSVGDRANQPQHF	TGCAGCGTAGGCGACAGGGCGAATCAGCCCCAGCATTTT
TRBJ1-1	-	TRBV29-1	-	CSVVKPFGLEAFF	TGCAGCGTCGTCAAGCCGTTCGGCCTTGAAGCTTTCTTT
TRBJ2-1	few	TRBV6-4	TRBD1	CASSSTTGGFNEQFF	TGTGCCAGCAGCTCCACAACAGGGGGCTTCAATGAGCAGTTCTTC
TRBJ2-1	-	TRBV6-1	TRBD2	CASSKLAGTRFF	TGTGCCAGCAGTAAGCTAGCGGGTACACGGTTCTTC
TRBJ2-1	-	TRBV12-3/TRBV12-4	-	CASTSMDWNEQFF	TGTGCCAGCACCTCAATGGACTGGAATGAGCAGTTCTTC